The 29 T cell receptor beta chains listed next were all sequenced from one sample in a study of blood T cell repertoires in COVID-19. Libraries were prepared by immunoSEQ multiplex PCR; TCRdb keeps only in-frame clonotypes and omits some of them. The sample gives under 45,000 clones, 89% of which show up once; around 0.41% is in the top ten. Sequencing was performed on peripheral blood. These receptors originate from a human donor in a cohort sampled during active COVID-19.

The chain links TRBV5-6 to TRBJ1-3; D is perhaps TRBD1 (5 bases). This CDR3 is 15 amino acids long. V was pared by 2 bases and J by 0 bases, with 9 bases between. CDR1 and CDR2 from the germline V gene are SGHDT and YYEEEE. CDR3: CASSFGGFSGNTIYF. CDR3 bases: TGTGCCAGCAGCTTCGGGGGATTCTCTGGAAACACCATATATTTT. Variable domain in full (rest from reference TRBV5-6 and TRBJ1-3): DAGVTQSPTHLIKTRGQQVTLRCSPKSGHDTVSWYQQALGQGPQFIFQYYEEEERQRGNFPDRFSGHQFPNYSSELNVNALLLGDSALYLCASSFGGFSGNTIYFGEGSWLTVV.

This clone occurred a few times. V and J are TRBV27 and TRBJ2-7; 11 bases are shared with TRBD1. The length of the CDR3 is 14 residues. Germline assignment: CDR1 MNHEY and CDR2 SMNVEV (reference sequence). Unmatched junction bases numbered 6, after V lost 6 bases and J lost 5 bases. The CDR3 DNA reads TGTGCCAGCAGACGGACAGGGGGCATCAACGAGCAGTACTTC. Translation: CASRRTGGINEQYF.

The chain employs TRBV6-5 and TRBJ1-2, with 8 bases fitting TRBD1. CDR3 length: 14 residues. Per germline, CDR1 MNHEY and CDR2 SVGAGI. V lost 5 bases and J lost 4; bases outside the gene matches: 6. The CDR3 region has the DNA TGTGCCAGCAGTCCAGAGACAGGGGTCTATGGCTACACCTTC. This sequence encodes CASSPETGVYGYTF.

This rearrangement joins TRBV28 to TRBJ1-6; D is undetermined. Germline-derived CDR1 and CDR2 are MDHEN and SYDVKM. The V end was cut by 3 bases, the J end by 14 bases, with 17 bases between. The CDR3 is 14 residues long. This chain's CDR3 is CASSLPLSRPSLHF. The CDR3 region has the DNA TGTGCCAGCAGTTTGCCCCTATCCAGGCCATCCCTCCACTTT.

The chain carries TRBV7-2 and TRBJ1-4, with D unresolved. Trimming shortened V by 0 bases and J by 12 bases, and 11 bases separated the two germline ends. The CDR3 runs 13 residues. The germline V gene has CDR1 SGHTA and CDR2 FQGNSA. The CDR3: CASSLASAWELFF. CDR3 DNA: TGTGCCAGCAGCTTAGCAAGCGCGTGGGAACTGTTTTTT.

The CDR3 protein is CASSLGVPLQSDYGYTF. The CDR3 bases are TGTGCCAGCAGCTTAGGAGTCCCGCTCCAGTCAGACTATGGCTACACCTTC. The chain carries TRBV13 and TRBJ1-2; no reliable D call. V gave up 0 bases and J gave up 3 bases, with 17 bases separating them. The CDR3 covers 17 residues. Germline V CDR1 and CDR2: PRHDT, FYEKMQ (reference sequence).

V and J are TRBV29-1 and TRBJ1-1; possible D gene TRBD1, 5 bases. Looked up from germline, CDR1 is SQVTM and CDR2 is ANQGSEA. This CDR3 is built from 11 residues. The ends were cut back, 6 bases at V and 5 bases at J, with 10 bases in the middle. The DNA for the CDR3 is TGCAGCGTACAAAAGGGGACTGAAGCTTTCTTT. Residues: CSVQKGTEAFF.

The rearrangement links TRBV25-1 to TRBJ1-2, with D hard to call. The V gene lost 5 bases and the J gene lost 8 bases, with 9 bases spanning the gap. The CDR3 is 11 residues long. Germline CDR1 reads MGHDK; CDR2 reads SYGVNS. In DNA form, the CDR3 reads TGTGCCAGCAGTTGGGCTGCGGGCTACACCTTC. Encoded protein: CASSWAAGYTF.

This clone occurred once. The genes are TRBV11-2 and TRBJ1-2, with TRBD1 matching over 8 bases. Losses at the gene ends were 5 bases for V and 4 bases for J; bases not matched to a gene: 6. This CDR3 is built from 14 residues. Germline lookup yields CDR1 SGHAT and CDR2 FQNNGV. This CDR3 reads CASSAKTGGYGYTF. The CDR3 bases are TGTGCCAGCAGCGCAAAAACAGGGGGCTATGGCTACACCTTC.

CDR3 sequence reads: CASSLGTKSGNTIYF. The DNA for the CDR3 is TGTGCCAGCAGCTTGGGGACAAAATCTGGAAACACCATATATTTT. This rearrangement joins TRBV13 to TRBJ1-3, with D tentatively TRBD1 (6 bases). Germline lookup yields CDR1 PRHDT and CDR2 FYEKMQ (reference sequence). The CDR3 covers 15 residues. Deletions cut 3 bases from V and 1 base from J, with 10 bases between.

The chain uses TRBV11-2 and TRBJ2-1; 12 bases align to TRBD2. The V segment lost 6 bases and the J segment 3 bases; nucleotides outside the gene matches: 6. CDR3 length: 16 residues. CDR1 SGHAT and CDR2 FQNNGV come from the germline V gene. CDR3 coding DNA: TGTGCCAGCAGAGGACTAGCGGGGTTTAACTACAATGAGCAGTTCTTC. Its protein is CASRGLAGFNYNEQFF.

The V call is TRBV7-9, the J call TRBJ2-5; TRBD1 matches at 9 bases. The V and J ends lost 5 bases and 1 base, in that order; junction bases with no gene match: 11. The CDR3 sequence is 17 residues long. CDR1 and CDR2 (germline): SEHNR, FQNEAQ (reference sequence). CDR3 sequence (DNA): TGTGCCAGCAGCCCCGGAGGGACAGGGTATGGCCAAGAGACCCAGTACTTC. This gives the protein CASSPGGTGYGQETQYF.

A single count supports this clone. The V gene is TRBV5-4, the J gene TRBJ1-2, with D possibly TRBD1 on 6 matching bases. Between the trimmed V and J ends, which lost 0 bases and 0 bases, there was a span of 9 bases. CDR3 length equals 15 residues. Germline CDR1 SGHNT, CDR2 YYREEE (reference sequence). The CDR3 is CASSLVDSPNYGYTF. CDR3 DNA: TGTGCCAGCAGCTTGGTGGACAGTCCTAACTATGGCTACACCTTC.

The chain recombines TRBV2 with TRBJ1-2, with unresolved D. This CDR3 comprises 13 residues. Germline V gives CDR1 SNHLY, CDR2 FYNNEI. V was shortened by 2 bases and J by 4 bases, with 8 bases between the two germline ends. In DNA form, the CDR3 reads TGTGCCAGCAGTGAAACCGCGGTCTATGGCTACACCTTC. It specifies CASSETAVYGYTF.

This clone was seen once. The CDR3 loop reads CASSLHPQGSGYEQYF. The CDR3 coding sequence is TGTGCCAGCAGTTTACATCCCCAGGGTAGTGGGTACGAGCAGTACTTC. The rearrangement joins TRBV27 to TRBJ2-7; a weak D match, TRBD1 (5 bases). The CDR3 extends over 16 amino acids. The V and J ends lost 2 bases and 4 bases respectively, with 18 bases between them. CDR1 is MNHEY, CDR2 SMNVEV, per germline (reference sequence).

V and J are TRBV7-9 and TRBJ1-5, with no clear D. CDR3 length equals 17 residues. Trimming stripped 4 bases from V and 2 bases from J, with 18 bases between. Germline-derived CDR1 and CDR2 are SEHNR and FQNEAQ (reference sequence). CDR3 bases: TGTGCCAGCAGCTCTATCGGTCGACAAGGTGGCAATCAGCCCCAGCATTTT. Translated, it gives CASSSIGRQGGNQPQHF.

V gene TRBV7-6 combines with J gene TRBJ2-7; D might be TRBD1 (5 bases). The CDR3 is 12 amino acids. CDR1 and CDR2 (germline): SGHVS, FNYEAQ. The CDR3 DNA sequence: TGTGTCCCGATCTGGGGCATGAACGAGCAGTACTTC. It encodes CVPIWGMNEQYF.

This chain uses TRBV6-5 with TRBJ1-1, with D possibly matching TRBD1 (6 bases). CDR3 size: 15 residues. Germline V gene sequence: CDR1 MNHEY, CDR2 SVGAGI. Trimming pared 0 bases from V and 0 bases from J, leaving 8 bases between. CDR3 in DNA: TGTGCCAGCAGTTACTCGGGACACTTGAACACTGAAGCTTTCTTT. As protein: CASSYSGHLNTEAFF.

The rearrangement links TRBV2 to TRBJ2-1; the match to TRBD2 covers 7 bases. The CDR3 consists of 13 residues. Germline CDR1 is SNHLY and CDR2 is FYNNEI. V was pared by 7 bases and J by 7 bases, with 7 bases of the junction left unmatched. This CDR3 reads CASNRGGGNEQFF. The CDR3 region has the DNA TGTGCCAGCAACCGCGGGGGAGGTAATGAGCAGTTCTTC. The whole variable domain, filled in from reference TRBV2 and TRBJ2-1, reads EPEVTQTPSHQVTQMGQEVILRCVPISNHLYFYWYRQILGQKVEFLVSFYNNEISEKSEIFDDQFSVERPDGSNFTLKIRSTKLEDSAMYFCASNRGGGNEQFFGPGTRLTVL.

The J gene is TRBJ1-4, the V gene TRBV7-2; D is unclear. This CDR3 comprises 14 residues. V was cut by 0 bases and J by 0 bases, with 2 bases left in between. Germline-derived CDR1 and CDR2 are SGHTA and FQGNSA. The CDR3 sequence: CASSLASTNEKLFF. Written as DNA, the CDR3 is TGTGCCAGCAGCTTAGCCTCAACTAATGAAAAACTGTTTTTT.

This sequence joins TRBV19 and TRBJ1-5; unclear D gene. Trimming stripped 6 bases from V and 2 bases from J, with 11 bases between. CDR1 is LNHDA, CDR2 SQIVND, per germline (reference sequence). The CDR3 is made up of 14 amino acids. The CDR3 DNA reads TGTGCCAGTAGATCGGCAACAGGCAATCAGCCCCAGCATTTT. Translation: CASRSATGNQPQHF.

In regard to this clone: Compared with germline, one end of the junction differs, possibly owing to a read error. V is TRBV13 and J is TRBJ1-2; D remains ambiguous. This CDR3 has 15 amino acids. CDR1 is PRHDT, CDR2 FYEKMQ, per germline (reference sequence). CDR3 bases: TGTGCCAGCAGCCTAGGAACAGACCAAGTAAATGGCTACACCTTC. This codes for CASSLGTDQVNGYTF.

The chain has TRBV4-3 and TRBJ1-1; D gene unclear. Trimming pared 6 bases from V and 1 base from J, leaving 6 bases between. Germline CDR1 LGHNA, CDR2 YSLEER. The CDR3 sequence is 12 residues long. The CDR3: CASSNRNTEAFF. The CDR3 bases are TGCGCCAGCAGTAACAGGAACACTGAAGCTTTCTTT.

The CDR3 protein is CASSPTYQGDNSPLHF. The CDR3, as DNA: TGTGCCAGCAGCCCGACCTATCAGGGGGATAATTCACCCCTCCACTTT. V usage is TRBV3-1 (or the pseudogene TRBV3-2) and J usage is TRBJ1-6; TRBD1 matches at 7 bases. Looked up from germline, CDR1 is LGHDT and CDR2 is YNNKEL (reference sequence). With V trimmed by 4 bases and J by 5 bases, 8 bases remained unmatched. The CDR3 is 16 residues long.

The chain has TRBV6-2 or TRBV6-3 and TRBJ2-7, with TRBD1 matching over 11 bases. The CDR3 is made up of 15 amino acids. Trimming at V came to 2 bases and at J to 4 bases, leaving 4 bases not matched to a gene. Germline loops: CDR1 MNHEY, CDR2 SVGEGT. This CDR3 reads CASSYEDRGLYEQYF. Written as DNA, the CDR3 is TGTGCCAGCAGTTACGAGGACAGGGGGCTGTACGAGCAGTACTTC.

The chain joins TRBV12-3 or TRBV12-4 to TRBJ1-2; D possibly corresponds to TRBD1 (6 bases). The CDR3 covers 13 residues. Trimming cost V 6 bases and J 5 bases, with 13 bases left between them. CDR3 sequence (DNA): TGTGCCAGCAGCCAGGGGACGGCTTATGGCTACACCTTC. Its translation: CASSQGTAYGYTF.

This clone was counted a few times. The chain has TRBV19 and TRBJ1-2, with D tentatively TRBD1 (6 bases). Deletions cut 7 bases from V and 0 bases from J, with 12 bases between. Germline V CDR1 and CDR2: LNHDA, SQIVND (reference sequence). The CDR3 extends over 14 amino acids. CDR3 in amino acids: CASKAWDTNYGYTF. The CDR3 nucleotides are TGTGCCAGTAAGGCCTGGGACACTAACTATGGCTACACCTTC.

The V and J genes are TRBV4-1 and TRBJ2-7; D remains ambiguous. From germline, CDR1 is MGHRA and CDR2 YSYEKL. The CDR3 contains 14 residues. Trimming took off 8 bases at V and 0 bases at J, with 14 bases between the two ends. CDR3 sequence reads: CASSVPSRSYEQYF. DNA of the CDR3: TGCGCCAGCTCAGTGCCGTCACGCTCCTACGAGCAGTACTTC.

The V and J genes are TRBV18 and TRBJ2-2; 8 bases agree with TRBD1. CDR1 is KGHSH, CDR2 LQKENI, per germline. The CDR3 is 16 residues long. The junction had 8 bases not matched to a gene; V was cut back by 4 bases and J by 4 bases. The CDR3 DNA reads TGTGCCAGCTCACTAGGGACAGGTTCGTTCACCGGGGAGCTGTTTTTT. Protein: CASSLGTGSFTGELFF.